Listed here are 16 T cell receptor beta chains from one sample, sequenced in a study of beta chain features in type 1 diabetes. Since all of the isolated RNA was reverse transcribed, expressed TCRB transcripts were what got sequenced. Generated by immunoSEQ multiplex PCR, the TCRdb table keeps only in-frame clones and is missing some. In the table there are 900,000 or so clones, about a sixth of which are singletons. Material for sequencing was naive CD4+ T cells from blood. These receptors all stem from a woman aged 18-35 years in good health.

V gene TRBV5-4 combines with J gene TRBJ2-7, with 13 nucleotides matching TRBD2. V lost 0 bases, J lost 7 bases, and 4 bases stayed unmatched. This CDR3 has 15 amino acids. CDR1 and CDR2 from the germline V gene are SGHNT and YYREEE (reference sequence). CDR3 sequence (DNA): TGTGCCAGCAGCTTGGCCACTAGCGGGAGGGAGGAGCAGTACTTC. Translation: CASSLATSGREEQYF.

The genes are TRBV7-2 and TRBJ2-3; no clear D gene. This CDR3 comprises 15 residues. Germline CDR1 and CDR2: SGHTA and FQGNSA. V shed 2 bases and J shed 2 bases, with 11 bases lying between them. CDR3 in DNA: TGTGCCAGCAGCTTATTGGGCCAGCCCACAGATACGCAGTATTTT. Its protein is CASSLLGQPTDTQYF.

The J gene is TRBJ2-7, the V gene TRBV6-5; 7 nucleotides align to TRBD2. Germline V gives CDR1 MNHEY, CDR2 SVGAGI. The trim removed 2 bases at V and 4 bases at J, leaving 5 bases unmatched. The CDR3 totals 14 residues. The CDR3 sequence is CASSYGPSGYEQYF. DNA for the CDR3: TGTGCCAGCAGTTACGGTCCTAGCGGATACGAGCAGTACTTC.

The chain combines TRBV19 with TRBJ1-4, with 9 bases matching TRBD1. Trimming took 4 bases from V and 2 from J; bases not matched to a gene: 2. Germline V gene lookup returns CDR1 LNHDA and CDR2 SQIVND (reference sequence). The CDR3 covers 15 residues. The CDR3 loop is CASSRTGGTNEKLFF. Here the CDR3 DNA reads TGTGCCAGTAGTAGAACAGGGGGCACTAATGAAAAACTGTTTTTT.

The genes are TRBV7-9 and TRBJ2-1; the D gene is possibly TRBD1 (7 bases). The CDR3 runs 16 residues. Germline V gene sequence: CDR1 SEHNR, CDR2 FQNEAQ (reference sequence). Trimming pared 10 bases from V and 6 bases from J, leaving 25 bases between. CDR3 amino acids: CATSGGGTESANEQFF. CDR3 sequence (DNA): TGTGCCACCTCCGGGGGTGGGACAGAATCCGCCAATGAGCAGTTCTTC.

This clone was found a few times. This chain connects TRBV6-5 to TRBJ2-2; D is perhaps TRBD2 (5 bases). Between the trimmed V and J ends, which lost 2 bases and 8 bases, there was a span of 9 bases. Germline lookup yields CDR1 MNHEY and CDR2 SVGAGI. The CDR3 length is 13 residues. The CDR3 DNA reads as TGTGCCAGCAGTTACCCCCAGCGGGGGGAGCTGTTTTTT. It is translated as CASSYPQRGELFF.

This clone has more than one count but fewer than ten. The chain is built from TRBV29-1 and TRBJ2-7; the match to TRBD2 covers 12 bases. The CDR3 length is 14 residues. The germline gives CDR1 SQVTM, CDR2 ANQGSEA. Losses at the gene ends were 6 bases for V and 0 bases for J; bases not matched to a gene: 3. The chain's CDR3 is CSVLAGGPSYEQYF. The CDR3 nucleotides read TGCAGCGTCCTAGCGGGAGGGCCCTCCTACGAGCAGTACTTC.

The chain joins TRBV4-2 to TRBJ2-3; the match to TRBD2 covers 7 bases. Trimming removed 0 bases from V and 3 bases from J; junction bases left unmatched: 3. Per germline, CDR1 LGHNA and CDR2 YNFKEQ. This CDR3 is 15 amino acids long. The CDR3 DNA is TGTGCCAGCAGCCAAGAGACTAGCTCGACAGATACGCAGTATTTT. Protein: CASSQETSSTDTQYF.

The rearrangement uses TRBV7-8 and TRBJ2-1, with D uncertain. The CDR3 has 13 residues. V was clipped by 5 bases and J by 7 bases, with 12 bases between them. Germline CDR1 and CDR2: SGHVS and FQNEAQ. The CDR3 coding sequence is TGTGCCAGCAGCCTCGGTTGGGGTAATGAGCAGTTCTTC. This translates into CASSLGWGNEQFF. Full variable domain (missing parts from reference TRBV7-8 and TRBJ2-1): GAGVSQSPRYKVAKRGQDVALRCDPISGHVSLFWYQQALGQGPEFLTYFQNEAQLDKSGLPSDRFFAERPEGSVSTLKIQRTQQEDSAVYLCASSLGWGNEQFFGPGTRLTVL.

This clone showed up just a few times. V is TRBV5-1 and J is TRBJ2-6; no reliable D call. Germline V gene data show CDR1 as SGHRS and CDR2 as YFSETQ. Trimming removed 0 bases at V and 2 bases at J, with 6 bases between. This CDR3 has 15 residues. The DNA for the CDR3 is TGCGCCAGCAGCTTGGGTAAAGCTGGGGCCAACGTCCTGACTTTC. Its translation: CASSLGKAGANVLTF.

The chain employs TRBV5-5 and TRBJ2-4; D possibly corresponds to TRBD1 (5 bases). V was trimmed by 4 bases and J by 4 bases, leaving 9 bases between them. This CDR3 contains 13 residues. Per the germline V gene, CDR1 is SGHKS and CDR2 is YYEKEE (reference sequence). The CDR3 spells CASSHQGKNIQYF. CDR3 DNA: TGTGCCAGCAGCCATCAGGGAAAAAACATTCAGTACTTC.

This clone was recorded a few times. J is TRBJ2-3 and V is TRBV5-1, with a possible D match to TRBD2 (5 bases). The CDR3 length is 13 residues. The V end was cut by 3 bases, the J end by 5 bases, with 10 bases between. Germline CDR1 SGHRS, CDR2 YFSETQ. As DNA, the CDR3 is TGCGCCAGCAGCTCCTCGAGCGGAGATACGCAGTATTTT. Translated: CASSSSSGDTQYF.

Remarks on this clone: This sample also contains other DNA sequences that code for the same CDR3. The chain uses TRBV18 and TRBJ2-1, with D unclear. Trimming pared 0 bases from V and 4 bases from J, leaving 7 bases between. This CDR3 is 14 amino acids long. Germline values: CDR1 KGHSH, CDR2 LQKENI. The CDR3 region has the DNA TGTGCCAGCTCACCACCAGGTCAATACAATGAGCAGTTCTTC. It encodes CASSPPGQYNEQFF.

The DNA for the CDR3 is TGTGCCAGCAGCTTAGACAGGGTGCTGTTTTTT. Residues: CASSLDRVLFF. This sequence joins TRBV7-9 and TRBJ1-4, with D possibly TRBD1 on 6 matching bases. The CDR3 contains 11 residues. The V gene's germline CDR1 is SEHNR and CDR2 FQNEAQ (reference sequence). V was shortened by 1 base and J by 14 bases, with 8 bases between the two germline ends.

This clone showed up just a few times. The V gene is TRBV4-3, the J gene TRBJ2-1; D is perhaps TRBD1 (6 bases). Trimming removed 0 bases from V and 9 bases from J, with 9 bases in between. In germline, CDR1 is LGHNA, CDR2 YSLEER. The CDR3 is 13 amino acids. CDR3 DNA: TGCGCCAGCAGCCAAGACAGGGGCCGTGAGCAGTTCTTC. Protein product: CASSQDRGREQFF.

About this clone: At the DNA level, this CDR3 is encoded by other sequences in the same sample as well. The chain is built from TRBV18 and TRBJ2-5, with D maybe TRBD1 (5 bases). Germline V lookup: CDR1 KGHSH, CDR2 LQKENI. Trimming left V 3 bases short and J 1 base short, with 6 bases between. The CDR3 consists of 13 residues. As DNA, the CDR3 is TGTGCCAGCTCACCGCAGGGCCAAGAGACCCAGTACTTC. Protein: CASSPQGQETQYF.